The rows below give T cell receptor beta chains drawn from one sample of a study of identical twins. MiXCR was run by TCRdb on the 5' RACE reads, yielding one entry per CDR3 protein. Seen here are a few hundred thousand distinct CDR3 sequences, approximately 10% observed once, and the top ten hold around 3.1%. A further study also used this sample, focusing on yellow fever vaccine responses in identical twins.

Input material: PBMCs. The receptors originated from a woman in her late teens or twenties in good health. Both conserved end residues are part of each CDR3. The order of the fields is D gene, V gene, clone size, J gene, CDR3 protein, CDR3 DNA. A D gene is named only where the DNA matches it firmly. Clone size, where shown, is once, few, many, or a class for clones that have expanded.

.	TRBV3-1	many	TRBJ2-7	CASSQNRAGGIYEQYF	TGTGCCAGCAGCCAAAATCGAGCAGGGGGGATCTACGAGCAGTACTTC
TRBD1	TRBV24-1	.	TRBJ2-1	CATSEPSGTGGFDEQFF	TGTGCCACCAGTGAACCCTCCGGGACAGGGGGCTTTGATGAGCAGTTCTTC
.	TRBV2	few	TRBJ2-7	CASSESGLGEQYF	TGTGCCAGCAGTGAAAGTGGGTTGGGCGAGCAGTACTTC
.	TRBV12-3/TRBV12-4	many	TRBJ1-2	CASAPPEKVAGYTF	TGTGCCAGCGCGCCCCCGGAAAAGGTTGCTGGCTACACCTTC
TRBD2	TRBV28	few	TRBJ2-1	CASSPPVAGGRGEQFF	TGTGCCAGCAGCCCCCCCGTAGCGGGGGGGCGGGGTGAGCAGTTCTTC
TRBD2	TRBV7-2	few	TRBJ2-3	CASSFESSGSSTQYF	TGTGCCAGCAGCTTTGAGTCTAGCGGGAGTAGTACGCAGTATTTT
TRBD1	TRBV7-3	many	TRBJ2-3	CASSEMDRGSTDTQYF	TGTGCCAGCAGCGAAATGGACAGGGGAAGTACAGATACGCAGTATTTT
.	TRBV2	few	TRBJ2-5	CASSEQGFETQYF	TGTGCCAGCAGTGAACAGGGGTTTGAGACCCAGTACTTC
TRBD1	TRBV9	.	TRBJ2-7	CATPRDRSYEQYF	TGTGCAACTCCCCGGGACAGGTCCTACGAGCAGTACTTC
.	TRBV19	.	TRBJ2-1	CASTRSASYNEQFF	TGTGCCAGTACCCGTAGCGCCTCCTACAATGAGCAGTTCTTC